The 10 T cell receptor beta chains listed next were all sequenced from one sample in a study of T cell responses to AZD1222 COVID-19 vaccine. The table came from immunoSEQ multiplex PCR; TCRdb's copy has only in-frame clones and leaves some out. The sample consists of about 130,000 clones, about 88% of them appearing once. Sequenced material: peripheral blood, taken on day 0 of AZD1222 vaccination. The receptor source for this set is an adult in good health.

The J gene is TRBJ1-1, the V gene TRBV3-1 (or the pseudogene TRBV3-2); 12 nucleotides line up with TRBD1. This CDR3 contains 15 residues. Germline values: CDR1 LGHDT, CDR2 YNNKEL (reference sequence). The trim removed 4 bases at V and 5 bases at J, leaving 5 bases unmatched. This CDR3 is CASSPGDRGLTEAFF. The CDR3 DNA is TGTGCCAGCAGCCCCGGGGACAGGGGGCTTACTGAAGCTTTCTTT.

This clone was seen only a few times. For the CDR3, the DNA is TGCAGCGTTGAAGTCGGGGAGACCCAGTACTTC. Its protein product is CSVEVGETQYF. The chain is built from TRBV29-1 and TRBJ2-5, with D uncertain. Trimming left V 1 base short and J 5 bases short, with 5 bases between. Germline V gene sequence: CDR1 SQVTM, CDR2 ANQGSEA. CDR3 length equals 11 residues.

V is TRBV7-8 and J is TRBJ1-1; D gene unclear. The CDR3 is 15 residues long. Germline V gives CDR1 SGHVS, CDR2 FQNEAQ. The V end lost 3 bases, the J end lost 1 base, and 12 bases lay between the germline ends. CDR3 amino acids: CASSLGQPGNTEAFF. As DNA, the CDR3 is TGTGCCAGCAGCTTGGGCCAACCGGGGAACACTGAAGCTTTCTTT. The full variable domain, rest sourced from reference TRBV7-8 and TRBJ1-1, is GAGVSQSPRYKVAKRGQDVALRCDPISGHVSLFWYQQALGQGPEFLTYFQNEAQLDKSGLPSDRFFAERPEGSVSTLKIQRTQQEDSAVYLCASSLGQPGNTEAFFGQGTRLTVV.

V is TRBV19 and J is TRBJ1-5; D uncertain. In germline, CDR1 is LNHDA, CDR2 SQIVND (reference sequence). V was trimmed by 5 bases and J by 2 bases, leaving 10 bases between them. This CDR3 contains 14 residues. The CDR3 protein is CASSQGRGNQPQHF. The CDR3 nucleotides read TGTGCCAGTAGTCAAGGGCGGGGCAATCAGCCCCAGCATTTT.

This chain connects TRBV9 to TRBJ1-5; D not resolved. This CDR3 has 12 amino acids. V gave up 0 bases and J gave up 9 bases, with 7 bases separating them. Germline assignment: CDR1 SGDLS and CDR2 YYNGEE. The CDR3 spells CASSVEGGPQHF. The CDR3 DNA follows: TGTGCCAGCAGCGTAGAGGGCGGGCCCCAGCATTTT.

The rearrangement uses TRBV15 and TRBJ1-6; 7 nucleotides agree with TRBD1. CDR1 and CDR2 from the germline V gene are LNHNV and YYDKDF (reference sequence). This CDR3 has 16 amino acids. Losses at the gene ends were 3 bases for V and 4 bases for J; bases not matched to a gene: 6. CDR3 DNA sequence: TGTGCCACCAGCAGGATAACAGGGGCGTATAATTCACCCCTCCACTTT. Its translation: CATSRITGAYNSPLHF.

This clone has just one count. The chain is built from TRBV5-1 and TRBJ1-1; D remains ambiguous. The CDR3 length is 15 residues. Germline CDR1 and CDR2: SGHRS and YFSETQ. V was cut by 0 bases and J by 6 bases, with 15 bases left in between. CDR3 in DNA: TGCGCCAGCAGCTTGGAATTTAGTAGGCACTCTGAAGCTTTCTTT. This sequence encodes CASSLEFSRHSEAFF.

The chain combines TRBV11-2 with TRBJ2-7, with a tentative D call TRBD2 (5 bases). Trimming left V 0 bases short and J 3 bases short, with 12 bases between. CDR1 is SGHAT and CDR2 is FQNNGV in the germline V gene. This CDR3 contains 15 residues. For the CDR3, the DNA is TGTGCCAGCAGCTTAGATCGGGGAACCGTCTACGAGCAGTACTTC. Amino acids: CASSLDRGTVYEQYF.

Here the CDR3 reads CASRGEGRSGNSPLHF. The DNA of the CDR3 is TGTGCCAGTAGGGGAGAGGGACGGTCGGGAAATTCACCCCTCCACTTT. J is TRBJ1-6 and V is TRBV19, with D possibly TRBD1 on 5 matching bases. Trimming took 6 bases from V and 7 from J, leaving 19 bases between them. CDR1 is LNHDA and CDR2 is SQIVND in the germline V gene (reference sequence). The CDR3 extends over 16 amino acids.

The chain links TRBV5-1 to TRBJ1-1; 7 bases line up with TRBD1. This CDR3 region has 14 residues. V shed 4 bases and J 3 bases; nucleotides not matched to a gene: 6. The germline V gene encodes CDR1 SGHRS and CDR2 YFSETQ. The CDR3 loop reads CASSRQGSDTEAFF. Here the CDR3 DNA reads TGCGCCAGCAGCCGACAGGGTTCGGACACTGAAGCTTTCTTT.